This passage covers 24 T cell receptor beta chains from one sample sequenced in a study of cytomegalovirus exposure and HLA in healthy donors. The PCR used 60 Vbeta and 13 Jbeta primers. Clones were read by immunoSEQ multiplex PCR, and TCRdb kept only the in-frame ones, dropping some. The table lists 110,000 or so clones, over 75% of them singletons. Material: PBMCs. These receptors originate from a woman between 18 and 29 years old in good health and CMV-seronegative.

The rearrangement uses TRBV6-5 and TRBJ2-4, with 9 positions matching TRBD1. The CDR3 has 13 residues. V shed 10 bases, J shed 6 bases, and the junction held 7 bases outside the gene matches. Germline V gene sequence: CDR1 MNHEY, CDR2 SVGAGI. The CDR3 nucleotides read TGTGCCACCACCTTGACAGGGGGAAACATTCAGTACTTC. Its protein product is CATTLTGGNIQYF.

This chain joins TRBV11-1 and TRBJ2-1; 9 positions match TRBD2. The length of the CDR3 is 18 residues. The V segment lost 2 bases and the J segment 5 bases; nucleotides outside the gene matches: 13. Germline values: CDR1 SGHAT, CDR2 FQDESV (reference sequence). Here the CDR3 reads CASSLRPATSGYHNEQFF. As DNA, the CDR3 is TGTGCCAGCAGCTTAAGGCCCGCTACTAGCGGGTACCACAATGAGCAGTTCTTC.

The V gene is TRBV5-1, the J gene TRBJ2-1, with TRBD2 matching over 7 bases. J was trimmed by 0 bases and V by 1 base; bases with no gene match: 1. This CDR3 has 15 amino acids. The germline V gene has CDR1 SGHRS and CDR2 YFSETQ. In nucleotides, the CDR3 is TGCGCCAGCAGCTTGCGGGGGGACTCCTACAATGAGCAGTTCTTC. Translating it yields CASSLRGDSYNEQFF.

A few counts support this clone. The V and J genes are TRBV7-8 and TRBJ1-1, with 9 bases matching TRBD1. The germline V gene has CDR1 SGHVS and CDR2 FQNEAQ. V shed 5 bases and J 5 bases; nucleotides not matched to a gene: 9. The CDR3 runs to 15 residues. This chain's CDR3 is CASSQKQGAGTEAFF. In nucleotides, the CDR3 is TGTGCCAGCAGCCAGAAACAGGGGGCTGGAACTGAAGCTTTCTTT.

The CDR3 region has the DNA TGCGCCAGCAGTGGACAGGGAACTCGAGAGCAGTACTTC. Its protein product is CASSGQGTREQYF. This rearrangement joins TRBV10-1 to TRBJ2-7; the match to TRBD1 covers 7 bases. The CDR3 loop spans 13 amino acids. The V and J ends lost 4 bases and 7 bases, in that order; junction bases with no gene match: 7. Germline V gene sequence: CDR1 WNHNN, CDR2 SYGVQD (reference sequence).

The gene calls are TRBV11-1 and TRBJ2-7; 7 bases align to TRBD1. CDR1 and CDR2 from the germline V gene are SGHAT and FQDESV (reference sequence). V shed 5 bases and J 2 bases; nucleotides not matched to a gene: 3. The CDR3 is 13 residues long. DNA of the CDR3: TGTGCCAGCAGCGACAGGGAAACCTACGAGCAGTACTTC. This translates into CASSDRETYEQYF.

CDR3 amino acids: CASSSAGASGEKLFF. Here the CDR3 DNA reads TGTGCCAGCAGCTCTGCGGGGGCGAGTGGTGAAAAACTGTTTTTT. The gene calls are TRBV5-4 and TRBJ1-4; the D gene is possibly TRBD1 (6 bases). Germline V gene lookup returns CDR1 SGHNT and CDR2 YYREEE (reference sequence). V dropped 3 bases and J dropped 7 bases, with 16 bases sitting between them. This CDR3 region has 15 residues. The full variable domain, its missing parts supplied by reference TRBV5-4 and TRBJ1-4, is ETGVTQSPTHLIKTRGQQVTLRCSSQSGHNTVSWYQQALGQGPQFIFQYYREEENGRGNFPPRFSGLQFPNYSSELNVNALELDDSALYLCASSSAGASGEKLFFGSGTQLSVL.

CDR3 protein: CASSLGIGGYTF. CDR3 DNA: TGTGCCAGCAGCCTCGGGATCGGGGGCTACACCTTC. The chain is built from TRBV2 and TRBJ1-2; no clear D gene. V gave up 6 bases and J gave up 8 bases, with 13 bases separating them. CDR1 and CDR2 from the germline V gene are SNHLY and FYNNEI. The CDR3 is made up of 12 amino acids.

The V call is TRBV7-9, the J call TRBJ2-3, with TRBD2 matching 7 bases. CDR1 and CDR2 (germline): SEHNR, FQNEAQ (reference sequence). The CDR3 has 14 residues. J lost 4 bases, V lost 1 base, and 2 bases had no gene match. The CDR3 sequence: CASSLGLAADTQYF. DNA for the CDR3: TGTGCCAGCAGCTTAGGACTAGCAGCAGATACGCAGTATTTT. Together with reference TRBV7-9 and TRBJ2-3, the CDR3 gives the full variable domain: DTGVSQNPRHKITKRGQNVTFRCDPISEHNRLYWYRQTLGQGPEFLTYFQNEAQLEKSRLLSDRFSAERPKGSFSTLEIQRTEQGDSAMYLCASSLGLAADTQYFGPGTRLTVL.

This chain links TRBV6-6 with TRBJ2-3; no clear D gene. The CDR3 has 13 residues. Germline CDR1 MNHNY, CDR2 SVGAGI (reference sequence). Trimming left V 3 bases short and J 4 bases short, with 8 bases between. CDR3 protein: CASSYKQPDTQYF. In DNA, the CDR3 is TGTGCCAGCAGTTATAAACAGCCAGATACGCAGTATTTT.

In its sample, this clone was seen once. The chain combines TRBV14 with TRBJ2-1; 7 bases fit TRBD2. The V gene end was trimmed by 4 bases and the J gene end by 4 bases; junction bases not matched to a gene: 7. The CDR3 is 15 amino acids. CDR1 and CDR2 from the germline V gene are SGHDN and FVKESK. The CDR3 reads CASSPLVGGYNEQFF. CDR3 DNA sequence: TGTGCCAGCAGCCCCTTGGTGGGAGGGTACAATGAGCAGTTCTTC.

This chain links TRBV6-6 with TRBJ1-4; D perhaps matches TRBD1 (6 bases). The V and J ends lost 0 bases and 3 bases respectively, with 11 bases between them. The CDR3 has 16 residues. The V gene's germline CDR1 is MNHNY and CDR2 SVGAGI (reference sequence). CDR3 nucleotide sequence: TGTGCCAGCAGTTACTCGATTGGGGGCGCTAATGAAAAACTGTTTTTT. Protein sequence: CASSYSIGGANEKLFF.

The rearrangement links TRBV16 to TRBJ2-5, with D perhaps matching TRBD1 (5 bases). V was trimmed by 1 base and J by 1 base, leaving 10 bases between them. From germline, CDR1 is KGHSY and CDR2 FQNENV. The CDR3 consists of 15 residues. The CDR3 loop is CASSQLGAGQETQYF. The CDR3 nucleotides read TGTGCCAGCAGCCAATTAGGGGCAGGCCAAGAGACCCAGTACTTC.

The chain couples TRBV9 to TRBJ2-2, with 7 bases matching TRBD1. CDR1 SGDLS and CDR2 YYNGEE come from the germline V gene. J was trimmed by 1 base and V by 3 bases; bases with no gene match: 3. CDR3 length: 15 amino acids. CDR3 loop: CASSAGTVNTGELFF. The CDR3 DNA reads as TGTGCCAGCAGCGCCGGGACAGTGAACACCGGGGAGCTGTTTTTT.

The CDR3 sequence: CASSLGTGANYGYTF. For the CDR3, the DNA is TGTGCCAGTAGTCTAGGGACAGGGGCCAACTATGGCTACACCTTC. The chain uses TRBV19 and TRBJ1-2; 10 bases agree with TRBD1. Germline CDR1 LNHDA, CDR2 SQIVND (reference sequence). V shed 5 bases, J shed 2 bases, and the junction held 5 bases outside the gene matches. The CDR3 covers 15 residues.

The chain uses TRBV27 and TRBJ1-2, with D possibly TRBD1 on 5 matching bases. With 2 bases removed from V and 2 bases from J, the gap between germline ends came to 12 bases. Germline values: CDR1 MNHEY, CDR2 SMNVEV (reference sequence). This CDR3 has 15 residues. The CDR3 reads CASSLVGRANYGYTF. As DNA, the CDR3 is TGTGCCAGCAGTTTAGTCGGCAGGGCAAACTATGGCTACACCTTC.

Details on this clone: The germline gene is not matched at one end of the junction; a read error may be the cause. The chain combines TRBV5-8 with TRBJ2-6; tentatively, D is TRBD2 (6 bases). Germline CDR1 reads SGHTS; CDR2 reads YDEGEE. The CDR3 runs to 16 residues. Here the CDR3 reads CASSLGLSSGANGLTF. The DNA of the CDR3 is TGTGCCAGCAGCCTGGGACTGAGTTCTGGGGCCAACGGCCTGACTTTC.

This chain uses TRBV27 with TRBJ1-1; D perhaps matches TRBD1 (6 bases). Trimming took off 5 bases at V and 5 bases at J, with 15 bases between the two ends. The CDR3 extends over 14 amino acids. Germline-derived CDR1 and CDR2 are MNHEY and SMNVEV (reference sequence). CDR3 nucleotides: TGTGCCAGCAGTGTAACAGGGAGAAGGACTGAAGCTTTCTTT. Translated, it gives CASSVTGRRTEAFF.

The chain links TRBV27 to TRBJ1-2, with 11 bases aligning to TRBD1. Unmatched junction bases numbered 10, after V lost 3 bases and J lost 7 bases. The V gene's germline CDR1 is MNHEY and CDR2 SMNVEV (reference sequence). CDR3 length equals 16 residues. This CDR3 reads CASSFRPGQGDAGYTF. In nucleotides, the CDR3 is TGTGCCAGCAGTTTCCGACCGGGACAGGGGGATGCTGGCTACACCTTC.

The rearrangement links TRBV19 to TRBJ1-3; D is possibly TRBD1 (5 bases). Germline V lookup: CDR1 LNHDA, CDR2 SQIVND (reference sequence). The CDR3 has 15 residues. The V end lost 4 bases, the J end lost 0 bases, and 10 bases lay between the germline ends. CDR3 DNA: TGTGCCAGTAGTAACCCAGGGAACTCTGGAAACACCATATATTTT. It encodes CASSNPGNSGNTIYF.

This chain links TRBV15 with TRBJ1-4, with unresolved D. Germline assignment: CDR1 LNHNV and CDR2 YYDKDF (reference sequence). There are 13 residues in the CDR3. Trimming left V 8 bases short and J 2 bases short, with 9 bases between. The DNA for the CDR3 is TGTGCCACCCAGAGGGATACTAATGAAAAACTGTTTTTT. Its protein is CATQRDTNEKLFF.

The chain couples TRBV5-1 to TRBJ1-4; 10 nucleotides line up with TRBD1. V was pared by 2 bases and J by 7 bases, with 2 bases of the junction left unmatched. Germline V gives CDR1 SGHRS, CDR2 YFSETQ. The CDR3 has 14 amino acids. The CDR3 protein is CASSFGTGVEKLFF. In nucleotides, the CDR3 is TGCGCCAGCAGCTTCGGGACAGGGGTTGAAAAACTGTTTTTT.

CDR3 protein: CSVLIKGQSKGNTIYF. The CDR3 nucleotides read TGCAGCGTACTAATTAAGGGACAAAGTAAGGGAAACACCATATATTTT. The rearrangement joins TRBV29-1 to TRBJ1-3, with D possibly TRBD1 on 6 matching bases. The CDR3 has 16 amino acids. Germline V gene lookup returns CDR1 SQVTM and CDR2 ANQGSEA. V was pared by 6 bases and J by 4 bases, with 22 bases between. The whole variable domain, filled in from reference TRBV29-1 and TRBJ1-3, reads SAVISQKPSRDICQRGTSLTIQCQVDSQVTMMFWYRQQPGQSLTLIATANQGSEATYESGFVIDKFPISRPNLTFSTLTVSNMSPEDSSIYLCSVLIKGQSKGNTIYFGEGSWLTVV.

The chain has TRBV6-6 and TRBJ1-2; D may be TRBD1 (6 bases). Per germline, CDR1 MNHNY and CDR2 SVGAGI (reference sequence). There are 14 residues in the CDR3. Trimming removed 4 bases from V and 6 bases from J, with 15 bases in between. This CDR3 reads CASSSRGRGNGYTF. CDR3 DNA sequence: TGTGCCAGCAGTTCCCGAGGTAGGGGGAATGGCTACACCTTC.